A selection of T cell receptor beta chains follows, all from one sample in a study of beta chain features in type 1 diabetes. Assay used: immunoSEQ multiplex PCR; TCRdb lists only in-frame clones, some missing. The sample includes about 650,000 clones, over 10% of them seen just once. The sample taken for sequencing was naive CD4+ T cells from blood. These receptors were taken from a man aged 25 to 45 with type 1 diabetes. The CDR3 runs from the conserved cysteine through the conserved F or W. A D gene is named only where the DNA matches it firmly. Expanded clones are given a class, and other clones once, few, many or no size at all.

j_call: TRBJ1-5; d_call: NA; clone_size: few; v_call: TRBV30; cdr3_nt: TGTGCCTGGAGTTTGCAGATTAGCAATCAGCCCCAGCATTTT; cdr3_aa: CAWSLQISNQPQHF
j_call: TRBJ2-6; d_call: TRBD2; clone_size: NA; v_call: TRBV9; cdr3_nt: TGTGCCAGCAGCCCAAGAGGGCTAGCGGGGGATACTGGGGCCAACGTCCTGACTTTC; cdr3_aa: CASSPRGLAGDTGANVLTF
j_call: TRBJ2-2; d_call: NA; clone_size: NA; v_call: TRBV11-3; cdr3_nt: TGTGCCAGCAGCTTAGACCTAGGAGGGGGAGACACCGGGGAGCTGTTTTTT; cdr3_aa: CASSLDLGGGDTGELFF
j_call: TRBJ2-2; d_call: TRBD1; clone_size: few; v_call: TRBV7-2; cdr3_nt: TGTGCCAGCAGCCCACCGACAGGGGCGGTCACCGGGGAGCTGTTTTTT; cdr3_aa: CASSPPTGAVTGELFF
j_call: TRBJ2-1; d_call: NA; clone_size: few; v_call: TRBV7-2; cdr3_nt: TGTGCCAGCAGCTTAGACAGGAGCTCCTACAATGAGCAGTTCTTC; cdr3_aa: CASSLDRSSYNEQFF
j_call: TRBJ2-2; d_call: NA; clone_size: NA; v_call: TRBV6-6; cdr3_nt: TGTGCCAGCAGTCATATACACACCGGGGAGCTGTTTTTT; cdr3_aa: CASSHIHTGELFF
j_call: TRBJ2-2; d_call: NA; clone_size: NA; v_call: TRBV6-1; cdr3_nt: TGTGCCAGCGGGCTGAGTGGGGGCACCGGGGAGCTGTTTTTT; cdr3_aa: CASGLSGGTGELFF
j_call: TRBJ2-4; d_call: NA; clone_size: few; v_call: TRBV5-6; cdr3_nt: TGTGCCAGCAGCTTTAGTAGCGGAGTAAACATTCAGTACTTC; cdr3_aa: CASSFSSGVNIQYF
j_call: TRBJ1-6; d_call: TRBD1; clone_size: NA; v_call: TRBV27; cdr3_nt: TGTGCCAGCAGTTTCTCCGAACAGGGGGCAGTGTATTCACCCCTCCACTTT; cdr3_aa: CASSFSEQGAVYSPLHF
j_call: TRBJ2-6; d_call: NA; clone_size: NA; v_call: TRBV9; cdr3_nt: TGTGCCAGCAGCTTAGGGACGGGGTCCGGTACTGGGGCCAACGTCCTGACTTTC; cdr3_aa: CASSLGTGSGTGANVLTF
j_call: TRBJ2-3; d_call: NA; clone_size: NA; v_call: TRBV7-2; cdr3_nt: TGTGCCAGCAGCTCCAGGACTCGCACAGATACGCAGTATTTT; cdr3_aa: CASSSRTRTDTQYF
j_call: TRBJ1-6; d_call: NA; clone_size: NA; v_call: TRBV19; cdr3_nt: TGTGCCAGTAGTATAACTGGAAGTGAGGGGGATAATTCACCCCTCCACTTT; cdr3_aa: CASSITGSEGDNSPLHF
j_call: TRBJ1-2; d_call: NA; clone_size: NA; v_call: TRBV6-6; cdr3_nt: TGTGCCAGCAGTTACTCGCGGGGAGCGGCGTATGGCTACACCTTC; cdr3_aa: CASSYSRGAAYGYTF
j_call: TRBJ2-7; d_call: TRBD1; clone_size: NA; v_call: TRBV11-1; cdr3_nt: TGTGCCAGCAGCCTCCGACAGGGGGCCCACGAGCAGTACTTC; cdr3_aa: CASSLRQGAHEQYF
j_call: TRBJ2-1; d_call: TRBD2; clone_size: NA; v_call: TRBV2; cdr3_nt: TGTGCCAGCAGTGAGGGGGGGTTGGATGAGCAGTTCTTC; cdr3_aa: CASSEGGLDEQFF
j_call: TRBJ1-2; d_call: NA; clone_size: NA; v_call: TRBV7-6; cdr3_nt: TGTGCCAGCAGCTTCGCAGGGGTCTCCGATGGCTACACCTTC; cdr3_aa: CASSFAGVSDGYTF
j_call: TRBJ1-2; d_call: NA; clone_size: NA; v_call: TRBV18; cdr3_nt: TGTGCCAGCTCACCCGCCCAGGGTGATGGCTACACCTTC; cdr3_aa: CASSPAQGDGYTF
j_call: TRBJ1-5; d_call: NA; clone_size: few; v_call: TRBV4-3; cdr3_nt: TGCGCCAGCAGCCAAGCCTACCGTGGGGGTCAAGGTCAGCCCCAGCATTTT; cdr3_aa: CASSQAYRGGQGQPQHF
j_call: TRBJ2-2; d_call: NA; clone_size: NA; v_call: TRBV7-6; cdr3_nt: TGTGCCAGCAGCTTAGGCAGGGCGGCCGGGGAGCTGTTTTTT; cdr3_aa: CASSLGRAAGELFF
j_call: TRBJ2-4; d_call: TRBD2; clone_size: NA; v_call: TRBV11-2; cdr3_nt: TGTGCCAGCAGCCCTACCGGGACTAGCAAAAACATTCAGTACTTC; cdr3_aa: CASSPTGTSKNIQYF
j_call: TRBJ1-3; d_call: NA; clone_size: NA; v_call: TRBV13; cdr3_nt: TGTGCCAGCAGCTTCTCACCGAAGGGAAACACCATATATTTT; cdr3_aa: CASSFSPKGNTIYF
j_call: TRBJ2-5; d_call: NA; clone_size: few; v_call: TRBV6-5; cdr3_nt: TGTGCCAGCAGTCACCACTACAGGGTGGAGACCCAGTACTTC; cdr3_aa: CASSHHYRVETQYF
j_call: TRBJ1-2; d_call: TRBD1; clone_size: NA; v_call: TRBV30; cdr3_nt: TGTGCCTGGAGGCAACAGGGGGTTAGCGGTGGCTACACCTTC; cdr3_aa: CAWRQQGVSGGYTF
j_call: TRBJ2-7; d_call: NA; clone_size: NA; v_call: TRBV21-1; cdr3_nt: TGTGCCAGCAGCAAAGTCGGGACAGGACACTACGAGCAGTACTTC; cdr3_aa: CASSKVGTGHYEQYF
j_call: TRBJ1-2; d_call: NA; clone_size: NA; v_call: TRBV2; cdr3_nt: TGTGCCAGCAGTGGTGAGACCTTCTATGGCTACACCTTC; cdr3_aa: CASSGETFYGYTF
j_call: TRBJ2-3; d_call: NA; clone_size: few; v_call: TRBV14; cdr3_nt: TGTGCCAGCCCCATTCGGGGGTACGGACACTCCACAGATACGCAGTATTTT; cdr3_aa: CASPIRGYGHSTDTQYF
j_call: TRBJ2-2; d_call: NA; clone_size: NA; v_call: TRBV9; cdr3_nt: TGTGCCAGCAGCCCAAGAGGAGCGAACACCGGGGAGCTGTTTTTT; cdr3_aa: CASSPRGANTGELFF
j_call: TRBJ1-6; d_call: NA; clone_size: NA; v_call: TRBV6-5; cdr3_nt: TGTGCCAGCAAGGACACTGATTCACCCCTCCACTTT; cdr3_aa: CASKDTDSPLHF
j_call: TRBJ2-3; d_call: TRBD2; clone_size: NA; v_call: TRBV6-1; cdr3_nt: TGTGCCAGCAGTGACCAACTAGCGGGGGGCACAGATACGCAGTATTTT; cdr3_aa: CASSDQLAGGTDTQYF
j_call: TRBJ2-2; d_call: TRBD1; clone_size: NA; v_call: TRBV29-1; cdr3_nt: TGCAGCGTTGGACAGGGCGACACCGGGGAGCTGTTTTTT; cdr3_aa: CSVGQGDTGELFF
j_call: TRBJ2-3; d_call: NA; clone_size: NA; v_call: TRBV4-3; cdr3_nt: TGCGCCAGCAGCCCCGAGGCACTCCCCCGCAGTACGCAGTATTTT; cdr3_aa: CASSPEALPRSTQYF
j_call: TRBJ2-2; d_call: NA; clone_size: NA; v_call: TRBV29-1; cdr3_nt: TGCAGCGTCGGACAGCCAGAAACCGGGGAGCTGTTTTTT; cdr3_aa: CSVGQPETGELFF
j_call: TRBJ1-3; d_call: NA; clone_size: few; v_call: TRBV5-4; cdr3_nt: TGTGCCAGCAGGGCTGACAGCACTGGAAACACCATATATTTT; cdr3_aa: CASRADSTGNTIYF
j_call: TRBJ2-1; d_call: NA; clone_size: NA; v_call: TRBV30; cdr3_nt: TGTGCCTGGATCGCAGGAGTTTGGGAGTTCTTC; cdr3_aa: CAWIAGVWEFF
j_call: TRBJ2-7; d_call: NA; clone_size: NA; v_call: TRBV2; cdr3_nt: TGTGCCAGCCTACTAGGAGTCTACGAGCAGTACTTC; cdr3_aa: CASLLGVYEQYF
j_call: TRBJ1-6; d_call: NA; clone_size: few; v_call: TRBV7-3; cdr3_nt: TGTGCCAGCAGCTTAAGAGAGGCATCACCCCTCCACTTT; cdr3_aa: CASSLREASPLHF
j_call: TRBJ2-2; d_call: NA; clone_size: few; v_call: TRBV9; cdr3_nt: TGTGCCAGCAGCTCCCCCGTCGGGGGGCCAGCGAACACCGGGGAGCTGTTTTTT; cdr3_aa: CASSSPVGGPANTGELFF
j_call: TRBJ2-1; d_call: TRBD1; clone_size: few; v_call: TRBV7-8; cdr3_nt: TGTGCCAGCAGCTTAGGGGACAGGGTTTTCCATGAGCAGTTCTTC; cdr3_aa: CASSLGDRVFHEQFF
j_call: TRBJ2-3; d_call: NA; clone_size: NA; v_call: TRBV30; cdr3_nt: TGTGCCTGGAGTTTAGAAACCGGTCGTAGCACAGATACGCAGTATTTT; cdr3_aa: CAWSLETGRSTDTQYF
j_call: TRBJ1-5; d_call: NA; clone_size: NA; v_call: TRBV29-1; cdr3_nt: TGCAGCGTCCGTGATTTCGATCAGCCCCAGCATTTT; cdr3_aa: CSVRDFDQPQHF
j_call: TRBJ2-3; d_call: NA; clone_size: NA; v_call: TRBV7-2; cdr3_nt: TGTGCCAGCAGTTCTATCCGGTCGGCCGGCACAGATACGCAGTATTTT; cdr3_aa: CASSSIRSAGTDTQYF
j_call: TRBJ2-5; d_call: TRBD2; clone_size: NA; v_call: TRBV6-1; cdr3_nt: TGTGCCAGCAGTGGAACTAGCGGGGGGGAGACCCAGTACTTC; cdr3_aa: CASSGTSGGETQYF
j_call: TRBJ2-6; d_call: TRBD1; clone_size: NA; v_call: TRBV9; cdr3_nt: TGTGCCAGCAGCGTTCGGGACAGTGGGGCCAACGTCCTGACTTTC; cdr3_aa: CASSVRDSGANVLTF
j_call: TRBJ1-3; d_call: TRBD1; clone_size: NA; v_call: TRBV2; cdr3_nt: TGTGCCAGCAGAGGGGACAGCTCTGGAAACACCATATATTTT; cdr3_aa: CASRGDSSGNTIYF
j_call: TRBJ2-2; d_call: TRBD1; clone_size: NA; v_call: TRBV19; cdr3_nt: TGTGCCAGTAGTCCCGGACAGGGGCGCACCGGGGAGCTGTTTTTT; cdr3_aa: CASSPGQGRTGELFF
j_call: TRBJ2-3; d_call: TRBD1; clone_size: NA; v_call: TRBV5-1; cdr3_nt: TGCGCCAGCAGCCCCTACGGGGCAGGGGGCATAGATACGCAGTATTTT; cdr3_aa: CASSPYGAGGIDTQYF
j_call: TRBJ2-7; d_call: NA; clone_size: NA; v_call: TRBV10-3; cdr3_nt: TGTGCCATCAGTGATAAAGCGAGCTCCTACGAGCAGTACTTC; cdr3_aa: CAISDKASSYEQYF
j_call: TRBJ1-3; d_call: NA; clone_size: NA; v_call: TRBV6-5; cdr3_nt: TGTGCCGCGAAGGAGGCCCTTCCTGGAAACACCATATATTTT; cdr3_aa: CAAKEALPGNTIYF
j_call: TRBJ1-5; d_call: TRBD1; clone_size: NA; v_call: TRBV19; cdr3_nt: TGTGCCAGTAGTACCCGGACAGGGGGAAAGCAGCCCCAGCATTTT; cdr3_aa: CASSTRTGGKQPQHF
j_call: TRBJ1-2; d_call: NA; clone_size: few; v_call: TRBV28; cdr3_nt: TGTGCCAGCAACCGACCAGGGGAGGGCTACACCTTC; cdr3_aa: CASNRPGEGYTF
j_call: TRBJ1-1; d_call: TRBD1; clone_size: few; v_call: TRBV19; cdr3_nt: TGTGCCAGTAGGGGACAGGAGAACACTGAAGCTTTCTTT; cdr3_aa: CASRGQENTEAFF
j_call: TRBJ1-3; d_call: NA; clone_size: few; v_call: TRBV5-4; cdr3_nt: TGTGCCAGCAGCCTTCGGACGGAGCCCTCTGGAAACACCATATATTTT; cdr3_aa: CASSLRTEPSGNTIYF
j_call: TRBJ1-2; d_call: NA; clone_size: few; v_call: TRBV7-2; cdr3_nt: TGTGCCAGCAGCTTACGAGGGGAGCGGGGCTACACCTTC; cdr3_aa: CASSLRGERGYTF
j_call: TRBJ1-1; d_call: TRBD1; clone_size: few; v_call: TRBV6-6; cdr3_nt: TGTGCCAGCGGCTCCCCGGGACAGGTTCATATTGAAGCTTTCTTT; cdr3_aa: CASGSPGQVHIEAFF